This TCR beta chain was sequenced during a study of shared T cell receptors in the human thymus. Germline V lookup: CDR1 SGHRS, CDR2 YFSETQ. The CDR3 is 13 residues long. The V end was cut by 5 bases, the J end by 5 bases, with 13 bases between. The protocol was immunoSEQ multiplex PCR, while the TCRdb copy is restricted to in-frame clones and leaves out a portion. The sample gives roughly 710,000 clones, roughly 85% of which show up once; 0.0095% to 0.013% is in the top ten. These data also featured in a second study, about human thymus T cells. From that paper: Healthy Finnish infants undergoing corrective surgery for congenital heart defects were the donors. It looked as if thymic and blood repertoires used V and J genes in a biased way. Highly overlapping thymic repertoires among unrelated individuals were reported in related research.

This chain uses TRBV5-1 with TRBJ1-2; no firm D call. The source of this sequence is a girl in the first two years of life with a congenital heart defect. Material for sequencing was thymocytes. DNA of the CDR3: TGCGCCAGCAGGCCGAGCATCATTTATGGCTACACCTTC. It specifies CASRPSIIYGYTF.